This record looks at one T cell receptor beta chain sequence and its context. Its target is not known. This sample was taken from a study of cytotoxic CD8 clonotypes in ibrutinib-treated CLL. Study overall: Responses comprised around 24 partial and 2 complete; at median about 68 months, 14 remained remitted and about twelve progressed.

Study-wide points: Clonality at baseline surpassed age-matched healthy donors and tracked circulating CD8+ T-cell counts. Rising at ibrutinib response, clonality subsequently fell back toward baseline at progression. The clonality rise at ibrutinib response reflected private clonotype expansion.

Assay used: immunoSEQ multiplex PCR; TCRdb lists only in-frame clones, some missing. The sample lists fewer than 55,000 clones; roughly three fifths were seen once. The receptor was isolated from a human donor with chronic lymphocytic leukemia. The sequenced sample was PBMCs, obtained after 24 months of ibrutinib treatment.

The chain's CDR3 is CASSEETGGGYGYTF. CDR3 DNA sequence: TGTGCCAGCAGTGAAGAAACAGGGGGCGGTTATGGCTACACCTTC. The genes are TRBV6-1 and TRBJ1-2; 9 positions agree with TRBD1. Germline CDR1 MNHNS, CDR2 SASEGT. This CDR3 spans 15 amino acids. V was pared by 1 base and J by 5 bases, with 5 bases of the junction left unmatched.